This TCR beta chain was profiled in a study of T cell responses to AZD1222 COVID-19 vaccine (dated by TCRdb to the early 2020s). Regarding the research as a whole: A total of approximately 250 trial participants underwent TCR sequencing, of whom 200 to 220 had received two doses of AZD1222 and around 25 had received two doses of the MenACWY control vaccine. Enrollment into the trials was organized by age into subgroups of 18-55, 56-69 and 70-plus years, and those subgroups contained around 150, 28 and 57 TCR-sequenced participants, respectively.

As to this clone: The antigen it binds to is not known. Base qualities are not at hand, and no much larger clone is one base apart.

Findings and caveats that apply to the study as a whole: Most participants were white British and females outnumbered males, and the authors suggested that clonal diversity may have been underestimated. Nearly half of unique spike-specific TCRs reportedly recognized epitopes outside regions mutated in the B.1.351 and B.1.1.7 variants. The 56-69-year group was small, and its depth increase did not reach significance, likely because of low power. CD4 TCRs associated with the vaccine covered the entire spike protein, and the dominant responses were in regions 160-218 and 743-854. After two AZD1222 doses, both the breadth and the depth of spike-specific TCRs were significantly higher than at day 0 and than in MenACWY recipients. Because no day 14 peak-response samples were available, repertoires were characterized only after the peak T cell response. Conclusions about previously exposed vaccinees are limited, since just five to seven AZD1222 recipients were seropositive for SARS-CoV-2 at baseline.

The CDR3 regions of human TCRbeta chains were analyzed by immunosequencing. Per the source publication's procedure: Repertoire TCRs were checked for matches against a reference library of SARS-CoV-2-specific TCRs that had been generated using the MIRA antigen-specificity platform. Breadth meant the fraction of unique TCRs that were SARS-CoV-2-associated, whereas depth meant the fraction of total T cells that were SARS-CoV-2-associated. Using the MIRA data, every spike-specific TCR was mapped to the spike region that the TCR reacted to and assigned to either a CD4 or a CD8 class. Log10-transformed breadth and depth values were compared by one-way ANOVA with Sidak's multiple comparisons tests. TCRdb holds this immuneACCESS table with in-frame rearrangements only. Some clones are missing; in checked studies, unresolved V genes explain under half, and the rest has no known cause. The DNA gave D and trimming, while V, J and clone size come from that table. The sample includes under 150,000 clones, with roughly 92% observed a single time. In total, the top ten clones hold roughly 1.1% of the sample.

The CDR3 numbers 15 residues from cysteine through phenylalanine. CDR3 DNA is the only sequence kept; it has 45 bases, read in frame from the first base. CDR1 MDHEN and CDR2 SYDVKM are derived from the germline V gene. Deletion took 5 bases off V and 4 bases off J, with a span of 15 bases between the germline ends. In the paper's terms, the time point label means: about 28 days (+/-7) after the second vaccine dose. AZD1222 recipients whose second dose came at about 4 weeks and those whose second dose came at about 12 weeks were combined into one group, since spike-specific TCR depth and breadth did not differ between the two schedules. Vaccinee samples came from UK trials COV001 and COV002, including a single-blind randomized controlled phase 2/3 trial of AZD1222 (ChAdOx1 nCoV-19) in healthy adults. For TCRbeta chain sequencing, PBMC samples from trial participants were taken at day 0 and at day 28 after the second dose.

The sequenced sample was peripheral blood, obtained 28 days after the second AZD1222 dose. The source of this sequence is an adult who received the AZD1222 COVID-19 vaccine. The rearranged segments are TRBV28 and TRBJ1-3; the D segment could be TRBD1, given 5 matching bases. CDR3 region: CASSTRTTRGNTIYF. The DNA reads TGTGCCAGCAGTACACGGACAACCCGAGGAAACACCATATATTTT.